Listed here are 30 T cell receptor beta chains from one sample, sequenced in a study of response to subunit inactivated influenza vaccine. TCRdb independently ran MiXCR on the RT-PCR reads; one entry per CDR3 protein. The repertoire holds about 540,000 distinct CDR3 sequences, with approximately 22% as singletons. In addition, the sample was reused for a study of T cells expressing NK-cell markers. Turning to that study: As the method of synthesis, 5'RACE template switching with UMIs yielded TCR beta cDNA.

Material: CD4+ T cells sorted from PBMCs, obtained about 13 days after vaccination. The source is a man aged 45-65 years who received an inactivated influenza vaccine.

This clonotype was detected only once. The chain combines TRBV4-3 with TRBJ2-5, with D possibly TRBD1 on 6 matching bases. The CDR3 consists of 16 residues. The germline V gene has CDR1 LGHNA and CDR2 YSLEER. V was shortened by 4 bases and J by 6 bases, with 21 bases between the two germline ends. This CDR3 is CASSPLVDSSSQTQYF. In DNA, the CDR3 is TGCGCCAGCAGCCCTCTAGTGGACAGTTCAAGCCAGACCCAGTACTTC.

The chain links TRBV14 to TRBJ2-1; no firm D call. CDR1 is SGHDN and CDR2 is FVKESK in the germline V gene. This CDR3 has 12 amino acids. V was cut by 4 bases and J by 7 bases, with 8 bases left in between. CDR3 loop: CASSPTYNEQFF. In DNA, the CDR3 is TGTGCCAGCAGCCCGACTTATAATGAGCAGTTCTTC.

This clonotype was seen only a few times. The chain uses TRBV12-3 or TRBV12-4 and TRBJ1-2, with 7 bases matching TRBD1. V shed 6 bases, J shed 3 bases, and the junction held 13 bases outside the gene matches. The CDR3 has 16 amino acids. Here the CDR3 reads CASSPGKGAGYYGYTF. Written as DNA, the CDR3 is TGTGCCAGCAGCCCCGGGAAGGGGGCCGGATACTATGGCTACACCTTC.

This clonotype appeared a few times. The V and J genes are TRBV10-3 and TRBJ2-3; the match to TRBD2 covers 9 bases. The V segment lost 0 bases and the J segment 11 bases; nucleotides outside the gene matches: 9. Per the germline V gene, CDR1 is ENHRY and CDR2 is SYGVKD. The CDR3 runs 15 residues. The CDR3 DNA is TGTGCCATCAGTGAGTCTGCGGGAGGGTTGGATGGGCAGTATTTT. Translated: CAISESAGGLDGQYF.

The table lists this clonotype with a few counts. The rearrangement links TRBV2 to TRBJ2-2, with D maybe TRBD2 (5 bases). V was pared by 4 bases and J by 6 bases, with 12 bases between. Per germline, CDR1 SNHLY and CDR2 FYNNEI. The CDR3 covers 14 residues. CDR3 DNA sequence: TGTGCCAGCAGTGCCGGAGGAAGACCCGGGGAGCTGTTTTTT. It encodes CASSAGGRPGELFF.

This clonotype has only a few counts. This chain links TRBV6-1 with TRBJ1-5; no definite D call. V was clipped by 8 bases and J by 4 bases, with 15 bases between them. Germline V gene sequence: CDR1 MNHNS, CDR2 SASEGT. The CDR3 is 14 residues long. CDR3: CASERLEGNQPQHF. The CDR3 region has the DNA TGTGCCAGCGAACGGCTCGAGGGTAATCAGCCCCAGCATTTT.

The chain employs TRBV6-2 or TRBV6-3 and TRBJ2-1; D might be TRBD2 (5 bases). CDR1 MNHEY and CDR2 SVGEGT come from the germline V gene. The CDR3 totals 15 residues. The germline V and J ends were trimmed by 2 bases and 9 bases, with 17 bases remaining between them. As DNA, the CDR3 is TGTGCCAGCAGTTACGGTCCGGGAAGGGTAATTGAGCAGTTCTTC. Translating gives CASSYGPGRVIEQFF.

This clonotype came up a few times. This chain joins TRBV12-3 or TRBV12-4 and TRBJ1-1; 8 bases match TRBD1. CDR3 length: 14 residues. The J segment lost 6 bases and the V segment lost 3 bases, leaving 6 bases of the junction unmatched. Here the CDR3 DNA reads TGTGCCAGCAGTTTCCAAGGACAGGGAGCTGAAGCTTTCTTT. Amino acids: CASSFQGQGAEAFF.

This clonotype has just a few counts. V is TRBV10-3 and J is TRBJ2-5; 7 positions match TRBD1. Unmatched junction bases numbered 6, after V lost 6 bases and J lost 2 bases. CDR3 length: 14 residues. Germline CDR1 and CDR2: ENHRY and SYGVKD. The CDR3 DNA sequence: TGTGCCATCAGGCAAGGGACAGAGCAAGAGACCCAGTACTTC. It codes for CAIRQGTEQETQYF.

The rearrangement uses TRBV5-1 and TRBJ2-2; TRBD2 agrees at 8 bases. V was clipped by 5 bases and J by 5 bases; unmatched bases: 2. The CDR3 runs to 13 residues. Per germline, CDR1 SGHRS and CDR2 YFSETQ. CDR3: CASRAGGTGELFF. In DNA form, the CDR3 reads TGCGCCAGCAGGGCGGGGGGAACCGGGGAGCTGTTTTTT.

The V gene is TRBV7-9, the J gene TRBJ2-1; D gene uncertain. This CDR3 comprises 14 residues. V lost 1 base to trimming and J lost 2 bases, with 6 bases between them. CDR1 and CDR2 from the germline V gene are SEHNR and FQNEAQ (reference sequence). CDR3: CASSLDRAYNEQFF. For the CDR3, the DNA is TGTGCCAGCAGCTTAGACCGGGCCTACAATGAGCAGTTCTTC. Combining the CDR3 with reference TRBV7-9 and TRBJ2-1 gives the whole variable domain DTGVSQNPRHKITKRGQNVTFRCDPISEHNRLYWYRQTLGQGPEFLTYFQNEAQLEKSRLLSDRFSAERPKGSFSTLEIQRTEQGDSAMYLCASSLDRAYNEQFFGPGTRLTVL.

This chain links TRBV20-1 with TRBJ2-1; D possibly uses TRBD1 or TRBD2 (5 bases each). CDR1 DFQATT and CDR2 SNEGSKA come from the germline V gene (reference sequence). Trimming removed 1 base from V and 5 bases from J, with 12 bases in between. CDR3 length: 14 residues. The CDR3 nucleotides read TGCAGTGCTAGAGGAGCGGACAAAAACAATGAGCAGTTCTTC. This codes for CSARGADKNNEQFF.

This clonotype was seen a few times. A much larger clone differs by one base, so this may be a read error. The CDR3 loop is CASSRAEGPTNEQYF. CDR3 nucleotides: TGTGCCAGCAGCCGAGCGGAAGGGCCGACCAACGAGCAGTACTTC. V and J are TRBV7-9 and TRBJ2-7; weak D call: TRBD2 (5 bases). The V and J ends lost 5 bases and 5 bases respectively, with 19 bases between them. Germline values: CDR1 SEHNR, CDR2 FQNEAQ (reference sequence). The CDR3 consists of 15 residues.

The chain recombines TRBV6-1 with TRBJ2-1; D not certain. V lost 3 bases, J lost 1 base, and 16 bases lay in between. This CDR3 has 17 residues. The germline V gene has CDR1 MNHNS and CDR2 SASEGT. The chain's CDR3 is CASSELGSPYSYNEQFF. In nucleotides, the CDR3 is TGTGCCAGCAGTGAGTTGGGCAGCCCATATTCCTACAATGAGCAGTTCTTC.

This chain links TRBV5-5 with TRBJ1-5; 9 bases agree with TRBD1. V lost 2 bases, J lost 3 bases, and 6 bases stayed unmatched. This CDR3 is 16 amino acids long. Germline assignment: CDR1 SGHKS and CDR2 YYEKEE (reference sequence). In DNA form, the CDR3 reads TGTGCCAGCAGCTTCTCGGGACAGGGTTACAATCAGCCCCAGCATTTT. The encoded protein is CASSFSGQGYNQPQHF.

V and J are TRBV9 and TRBJ1-2; D is possibly TRBD1 (6 bases). CDR3 length equals 15 residues. V shed 0 bases and J shed 6 bases, with 15 bases lying between them. Germline V CDR1 and CDR2: SGDLS, YYNGEE. The DNA of the CDR3 is TGTGCCAGCAGCGTAGCTTCAGGGGTACAGGATGGCTACACCTTC. Protein sequence: CASSVASGVQDGYTF.

V is TRBV29-1 and J is TRBJ2-5; 7 bases fit TRBD1. The CDR3 contains 12 residues. After removal of 5 bases from V and 4 bases from J, the junction contained 4 bases not matched to a gene. Germline V gives CDR1 SQVTM, CDR2 ANQGSEA. The CDR3 bases are TGCAGCGTTTACGAGGGGGCAGAGACCCAGTACTTC. This sequence encodes CSVYEGAETQYF. Complete variable domain (other parts from reference TRBV29-1 and TRBJ2-5): SAVISQKPSRDICQRGTSLTIQCQVDSQVTMMFWYRQQPGQSLTLIATANQGSEATYESGFVIDKFPISRPNLTFSTLTVSNMSPEDSSIYLCSVYEGAETQYFGPGTRLLVL.

The V call is TRBV7-8, the J call TRBJ2-3, with 13 positions matching TRBD2. V dropped 4 bases and J dropped 6; count of bases not matched to a gene: 7. CDR1 and CDR2 from the germline V gene are SGHVS and FQNEAQ. The CDR3 runs 16 residues. This CDR3 is CASSSGLAGARDTQYF. The CDR3, as DNA: TGTGCCAGCAGCTCCGGACTAGCGGGGGCGCGGGATACGCAGTATTTT.

This clonotype was found a few times. The genes are TRBV6-5 and TRBJ1-2, with 9 positions matching TRBD1. The germline V gene has CDR1 MNHEY and CDR2 SVGAGI. The CDR3 sequence is 15 residues long. Trimming took 2 bases from V and 2 from J; bases not matched to a gene: 3. CDR3 nucleotide sequence: TGTGCCAGCAGTTACAGAGACAGGGGGAACTATGGCTACACCTTC. This sequence encodes CASSYRDRGNYGYTF.

J is TRBJ1-2 and V is TRBV5-6; D not resolved. Germline CDR1 and CDR2: SGHDT and YYEEEE. V was shortened by 4 bases and J by 4 bases, with 11 bases between the two germline ends. The CDR3 is made up of 13 amino acids. The DNA of the CDR3 is TGTGCCAGCAGCGCTGCGGGCGGCTATGGCTACACCTTC. It translates to CASSAAGGYGYTF.

A few counts support this clonotype. The chain joins TRBV12-3 or TRBV12-4 to TRBJ2-2; a weak D match, TRBD1 (7 bases). Trimming took 10 bases from V and 8 from J, leaving 20 bases between them. The CDR3 covers 14 residues. For the CDR3, the DNA is TGTGCCACCAAACGCGGAGGGGGCTGGGGGGAGCTGTTTTTT. Protein: CATKRGGGWGELFF.

This clonotype was detected only once. This chain uses TRBV11-2 with TRBJ2-5; 9 bases fit TRBD1. Trimming cost V 5 bases and J 5 bases; bases outside gene matches: 12. CDR1 is SGHAT and CDR2 is FQNNGV in the germline V gene. The CDR3 runs 16 residues. The DNA for the CDR3 is TGTGCCAGCAGCCCCCCGAATCACAGGGGGCAGGAGACCCAGTACTTC. Its protein is CASSPPNHRGQETQYF.

CDR3 DNA: TGTGCCAGCAGTTTAAGCGGGCTTGGGAATTCACCCCTCCACTTT. Its translation is CASSLSGLGNSPLHF. The chain recombines TRBV12-3 or TRBV12-4 with TRBJ1-6; D not certain. The CDR3 runs to 15 residues. The V end lost 2 bases, the J end lost 7 bases, and 12 bases lay between the germline ends.

The V and J genes are TRBV10-3 and TRBJ2-3; 8 positions match TRBD2. Germline values: CDR1 ENHRY, CDR2 SYGVKD. This CDR3 has 15 residues. The J segment lost 2 bases and the V segment lost 6 bases, leaving 7 bases of the junction unmatched. This CDR3 is CAIREREGYTDTQYF. CDR3 DNA: TGTGCCATCAGGGAACGGGAGGGCTACACAGATACGCAGTATTTT.

The chain has TRBV20-1 and TRBJ2-2; 12 nucleotides line up with TRBD2. The V segment lost 4 bases and the J segment 1 base; nucleotides outside the gene matches: 10. Germline CDR1 and CDR2: DFQATT and SNEGSKA (reference sequence). There are 18 residues in the CDR3. Here the CDR3 DNA reads TGCAGTGCTACAGTCCTAGCGGGGGGGCCCGGGAACACCGGGGAGCTGTTTTTT. It encodes CSATVLAGGPGNTGELFF.

The V call is TRBV24-1, the J call TRBJ2-1; D might be TRBD1 (5 bases). Trimming took off 6 bases at V and 8 bases at J, with 10 bases between the two ends. The CDR3 loop spans 12 amino acids. The V gene's germline CDR1 is KGHDR and CDR2 SFDVKD. The CDR3 loop reads CATSPQGHEQFF. DNA for the CDR3: TGTGCCACCAGTCCGCAGGGTCATGAGCAGTTCTTC.

This chain uses TRBV12-3 or TRBV12-4 with TRBJ2-1; 7 bases are shared with TRBD2. The CDR3 spans 16 residues. With V trimmed by 6 bases and J by 0 bases, 8 bases remained unmatched. The CDR3 loop is CASRPWGGSSYNEQFF. CDR3 DNA sequence: TGTGCCAGCAGACCTTGGGGCGGGAGCTCCTACAATGAGCAGTTCTTC.

This clonotype was observed a few times. CDR3 nucleotide sequence: TGTGCCAGCAGCTTAGGACGGACTGTCGGGGAGCTGTTTTTT. As protein: CASSLGRTVGELFF. The chain employs TRBV7-8 and TRBJ2-2, with D possibly TRBD2 on 5 matching bases. The germline V gene has CDR1 SGHVS and CDR2 FQNEAQ. The germline V and J ends were trimmed by 1 base and 7 bases, with 10 bases remaining between them. CDR3 length: 14 amino acids.

The chain employs TRBV5-1 and TRBJ1-5; D may be TRBD1 (6 bases). The V and J ends lost 4 bases and 0 bases respectively, with 14 bases between them. Germline V gene data show CDR1 as SGHRS and CDR2 as YFSETQ. The CDR3 spans 16 residues. The CDR3 region is CASSVTGSYSNQPQHF. The CDR3 DNA follows: TGCGCCAGCAGCGTAACAGGGTCGTATAGCAATCAGCCCCAGCATTTT.

This clonotype was detected a few times. This chain connects TRBV5-1 to TRBJ1-2; no clear D gene. Germline lookup yields CDR1 SGHRS and CDR2 YFSETQ. V was cut by 5 bases and J by 3 bases, with 14 bases left in between. The CDR3 is 14 residues long. CDR3 sequence (DNA): TGCGCCAGCAGAAGTTCGGAATTTTACTATGGCTACACCTTC. This gives the protein CASRSSEFYYGYTF. Filled out from reference TRBV5-1 and TRBJ1-2, the complete variable domain reads KAGVTQTPRYLIKTRGQQVTLSCSPISGHRSVSWYQQTPGQGLQFLFEYFSETQRNKGNFPGRFSGRQFSNSRSEMNVSTLELGDSALYLCASRSSEFYYGYTFGSGTRLTVV.